Given below is one T cell receptor beta chain in context. This sample is part of a study of blood T cell repertoires in COVID-19. Data came from immunoSEQ multiplex PCR; TCRdb stores just in-frame clones and leaves some out. The data show 330,000 or so clones, roughly 87% seen once. Germline V gene data show CDR1 as LNHDA and CDR2 as SQIVND (reference sequence). The CDR3 runs 14 residues. V lost 5 bases and J lost 5; bases outside the gene matches: 8. Sequenced sample: peripheral blood. This rearrangement joins TRBV19 to TRBJ2-7; 8 positions match TRBD1. This clonotype was sampled from a man between 25 and 39 years old with COVID-19, enrolled during active disease. CDR3 DNA sequence: TGTGCCAGTAGTTCGACAGGGGATCCCAACGAGCAGTACTTC. The encoded protein is CASSSTGDPNEQYF.